This T cell receptor (beta chain) was observed in a study of blood T cell repertoires in COVID-19. TCRdb's table, derived via immunoSEQ multiplex PCR, lists solely in-frame clones and lacks some. Found here are about 150,000 clones, roughly 84% of them singletons; the top ten hold 0.6% to 0.7%. CDR1 LNHDA and CDR2 SQIVND come from the germline V gene (reference sequence). V lost 7 bases to trimming and J lost 8 bases, with 12 bases between them. The CDR3 is made up of 13 amino acids. The sequencing sample was made of peripheral blood. This chain uses TRBV19 with TRBJ1-6, with TRBD1 as a possible D gene (5 bases). The sequence was obtained from a man between 60 and 70 years old with COVID-19, enrolled during active disease. The CDR3 reads CASTGGLYSPLHF. The CDR3 region has the DNA TGTGCCAGTACCGGGGGACTTTATTCACCCCTCCACTTT.